Listed below are T cell receptor beta chains from one sample, sequenced in a study of Ad26.COV2.S vaccination and SARS-CoV-2 variants. Produced via immunoSEQ multiplex PCR; TCRdb's table is partial and in-frame only. Here the sample spans around 450,000 clones, around 90% being singletons. The starting material was peripheral blood, obtained in a trial of Ad26.COV2.S vaccine versus placebo. Receptor source: a person between 18 and 59 years old who received the Ad26.COV2.S COVID-19 vaccine or a placebo. Each CDR3 is given without its conserved first and last residue. Each record gives: V gene, CDR3 protein.

TRBV5-1	ASSLQQGDQETQY
TRBV2	ASSEALSGSSYNEQF
TRBV19	ASSIGTGSLVEQY
TRBV28	ASSFRYALSGQGFMDTEAF
TRBV19	ASRGTSGKSAYEQY
TRBV19	ASSIAKASNQPQH
TRBV6-1	ASSYSVGYNEQF
TRBV5-1	ASSLWGHMYQETQY
TRBV5-8	ASSLLTQAN
TRBV4-3	ASSQDQLAGDTGELF
TRBV19	ASSTGWDGYT
TRBV7-2	ASSSTSGSRDEQF
TRBV30	AWSEIRAEAF
TRBV6-5	ASSPRRTGELF
TRBV4-3	ASSQGIAPNNEQF
TRBV19	ASSLRPGTNEKLF
TRBV28	ASSNGGLLSTDTQY
TRBV7-2	ASSLDGSSGNYNEQF
TRBV3-1/TRBV3-2	ASSHPRGGKETQY
TRBV7-9	ASSFTGGDTEAF
TRBV5-1	ASSLKGFEAF
TRBV28	ASSLGGGWYTEAF
TRBV19	ASSNRVSYGYT